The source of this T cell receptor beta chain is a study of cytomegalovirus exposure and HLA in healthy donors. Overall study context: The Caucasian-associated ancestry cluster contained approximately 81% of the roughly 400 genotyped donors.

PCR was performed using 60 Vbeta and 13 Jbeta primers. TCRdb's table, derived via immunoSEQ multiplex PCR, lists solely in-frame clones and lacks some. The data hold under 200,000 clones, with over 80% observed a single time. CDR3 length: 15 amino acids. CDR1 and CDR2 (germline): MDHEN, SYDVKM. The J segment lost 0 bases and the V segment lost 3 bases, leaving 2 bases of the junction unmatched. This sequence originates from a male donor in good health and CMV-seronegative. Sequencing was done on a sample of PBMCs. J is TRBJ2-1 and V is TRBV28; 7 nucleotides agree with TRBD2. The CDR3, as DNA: TGTGCCAGCAGTTTCGGCGGGAGCTCCTACAATGAGCAGTTCTTC. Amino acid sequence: CASSFGGSSYNEQFF.